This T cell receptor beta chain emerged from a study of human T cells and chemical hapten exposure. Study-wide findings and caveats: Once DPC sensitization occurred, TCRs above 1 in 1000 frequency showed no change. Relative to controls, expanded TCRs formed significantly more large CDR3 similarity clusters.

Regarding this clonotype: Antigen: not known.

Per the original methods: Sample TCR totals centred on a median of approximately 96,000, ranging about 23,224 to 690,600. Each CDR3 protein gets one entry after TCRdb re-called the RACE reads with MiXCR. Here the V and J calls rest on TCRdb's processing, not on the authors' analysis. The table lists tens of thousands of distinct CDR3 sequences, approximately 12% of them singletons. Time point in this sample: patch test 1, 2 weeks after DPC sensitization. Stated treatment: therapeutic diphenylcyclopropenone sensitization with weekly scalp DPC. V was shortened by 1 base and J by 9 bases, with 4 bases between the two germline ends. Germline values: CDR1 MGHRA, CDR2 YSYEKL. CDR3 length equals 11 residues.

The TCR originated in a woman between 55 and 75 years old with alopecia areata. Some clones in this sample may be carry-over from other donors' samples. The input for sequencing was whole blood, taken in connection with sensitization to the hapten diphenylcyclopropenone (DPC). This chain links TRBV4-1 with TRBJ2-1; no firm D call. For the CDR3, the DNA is TGCGCCAGCAGCCAAGCGGCTGAGCAGTTCTTC. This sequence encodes CASSQAAEQFF.